This T cell receptor (beta chain) originates from a study of blood T cell repertoires in COVID-19. Libraries were prepared by immunoSEQ multiplex PCR; TCRdb keeps only in-frame clonotypes and omits some of them. The profile shows roughly 93,000 clones, 65% to 85% of them singletons. CDR3 length: 15 residues. Germline V CDR1 and CDR2: SGHVS, FNYEAQ. V shed 4 bases and J shed 0 bases, with 10 bases lying between them. The source is a woman of 80 years or more with acute or convalescent COVID-19. V and J are TRBV7-6 and TRBJ1-3; D possibly corresponds to TRBD1 (5 bases). Material: peripheral blood. The CDR3 here is CASSSSRVSGNTIYF. The CDR3 coding sequence is TGTGCCAGCAGCTCCAGCAGGGTCTCTGGAAACACCATATATTTT.